These 3 T cell receptor beta chains came from one sample sequenced in a study of OX40 agonist ivuxolimab in advanced cancers. Profiled with immunoSEQ multiplex PCR; TCRdb holds only in-frame clones, not every one. The sample shows under 80,000 clones, around 83% of them seen only once. This sample comprised CD4+ or CD8+ T cells sorted from blood, obtained in a trial of the OX40 agonist ivuxolimab. All receptors derive from an adult with an advanced solid tumor such as melanoma, head and neck, liver or kidney cancer.

The chain combines TRBV28 with TRBJ2-7, with 11 bases matching TRBD1. The CDR3 spans 15 residues. With V trimmed by 3 bases and J by 6 bases, 7 bases remained unmatched. Germline V CDR1 and CDR2: MDHEN, SYDVKM. CDR3 region: CASSFRDRGNGEQYF. The DNA of the CDR3 is TGTGCCAGCAGTTTTCGGGACAGGGGGAACGGCGAGCAGTACTTC.

This chain uses TRBV5-1 with TRBJ2-2; the D gene is possibly TRBD1 (6 bases). CDR1 is SGHRS, CDR2 YFSETQ, per germline. CDR3 length equals 15 residues. V lost 3 bases to trimming and J lost 3 bases, with 12 bases between them. CDR3: CASSSPTGYTGELFF. The CDR3 DNA reads TGCGCCAGCAGCTCCCCCACAGGGTACACCGGGGAGCTGTTTTTT. Drawing the rest from reference TRBV5-1 and TRBJ2-2, the complete variable domain is KAGVTQTPRYLIKTRGQQVTLSCSPISGHRSVSWYQQTPGQGLQFLFEYFSETQRNKGNFPGRFSGRQFSNSRSEMNVSTLELGDSALYLCASSSPTGYTGELFFGEGSRLTVL.

The rearrangement joins TRBV4-2 to TRBJ2-1, with D possibly being TRBD1 (6 bases). The CDR3 totals 15 residues. V was cut by 4 bases and J by 0 bases, with 10 bases left in between. Germline V gene data show CDR1 as LGHNA and CDR2 as YNFKEQ. The CDR3 region has the DNA TGTGCCAGCAGCCCTGGACAGCGCTCCTACAATGAGCAGTTCTTC. Its protein is CASSPGQRSYNEQFF.